This T cell receptor (beta chain) emerged from a study of T cells after yellow fever vaccination. Study results and caveats: Peaking faster, on day 5 versus 15, the secondary response was nonetheless weaker. Researchers noted that a small share of clonotypes showed up in both CD4 and CD8 compartments. The booster response re-showed most primary clones: 96% CD4, approximately 90% CD8. The bulk population could contribute abundant contaminating clonotypes to FACS-sorted repertoires.

CDR3 size: 17 residues. This clonotype was observed a few times. Antigen unknown. TCRdb processed the 5' RACE reads anew with MiXCR; each CDR3 protein has one entry. The repertoire holds nearly 350,000 distinct CDR3 sequences, with about 7.8% as singletons. The chain has TRBV21-1 and TRBJ2-7; TRBD2, the table's D call, was not compared with the DNA. TRBV21-1 is an annotated pseudogene. The sequence came from a young man who received the YFV17D yellow fever vaccine. The sequencing here drew on PBMCs, taken approximately 47 days after the first yellow fever vaccination. This CDR3 reads CASSTLRRGLKAHEQYV. DNA of the CDR3: TGTGCCAGCAGCACCCTACGCCGGGGACTAAAGGCCCACGAGCAGTACGTC.